This passage covers 20 T cell receptor beta chains from one sample sequenced in a study of blood T cell repertoires in COVID-19. The table came from immunoSEQ multiplex PCR; TCRdb's copy has only in-frame clones and leaves some out. The table lists about 98,000 clones, 70% to 85% of them singletons. The sample consisted of peripheral blood. These receptors all come from a man aged 70 or older with active or convalescent COVID-19.

This chain links TRBV6-5 with TRBJ2-7; D is possibly TRBD1 (5 bases). The germline gives CDR1 MNHEY, CDR2 SVGAGI. The CDR3 spans 16 residues. The germline V and J ends were trimmed by 0 bases and 1 base, with 13 bases remaining between them. The DNA of the CDR3 is TGTGCCAGCAGTTACTCGCAGGGTGCGTGGTCCTACGAGCAGTACTTC. Its translation is CASSYSQGAWSYEQYF.

The CDR3 is CASSLEIADTQYF. The CDR3 DNA reads as TGTGCCAGCAGCTTGGAAATAGCAGATACGCAGTATTTT. The chain combines TRBV5-4 with TRBJ2-3; D not certain. The germline V gene encodes CDR1 SGHNT and CDR2 YYREEE (reference sequence). Trimming pared 0 bases from V and 4 bases from J, leaving 6 bases between. The CDR3 length is 13 residues.

This clone was observed once. The V gene is TRBV3-1 (or the pseudogene TRBV3-2), the J gene TRBJ2-2; 10 bases map to TRBD2. The CDR3 has 18 amino acids. V shed 0 bases and J 1 base; nucleotides not matched to a gene: 5. CDR1 and CDR2 from the germline V gene are LGHDT and YNNKEL (reference sequence). Here the CDR3 reads CASSQDRLAGLNTGELFF. The CDR3 DNA is TGTGCCAGCAGCCAAGACCGACTAGCGGGTTTGAACACCGGGGAGCTGTTTTTT.

For this clone: The junction differs from germline at one of its ends, possibly a read error. The chain joins TRBV7-7 to TRBJ2-1; 12 nucleotides match TRBD2. Per germline, CDR1 SSHAT and CDR2 FNYEAQ (reference sequence). This CDR3 spans 13 amino acids. The DNA for the CDR3 is TGTGCTAGCAGCTCTGGACTAGCGGGGAGGCAGTTCTTC. This gives the protein CASSSGLAGRQFF.

V usage is TRBV11-3 and J usage is TRBJ1-3; D is undetermined. CDR3 length: 15 residues. V was trimmed by 1 base and J by 0 bases, leaving 7 bases between them. The germline V gene has CDR1 SGHNT and CDR2 YENEEA. In nucleotides, the CDR3 is TGTGCCAGCAGCTTAGGAGGCGACTCTGGAAACACCATATATTTT. This sequence encodes CASSLGGDSGNTIYF.

The chain employs TRBV5-1 and TRBJ1-4; D not certain. V lost 0 bases to trimming and J lost 5 bases, with 11 bases between them. The CDR3 contains 15 residues. CDR1 is SGHRS, CDR2 YFSETQ, per germline. In DNA form, the CDR3 reads TGCGCCAGCAGCTTGGAAGGGAGGGTGAATGAAAAACTGTTTTTT. As protein: CASSLEGRVNEKLFF. The whole variable domain, filled in from reference TRBV5-1 and TRBJ1-4, reads KAGVTQTPRYLIKTRGQQVTLSCSPISGHRSVSWYQQTPGQGLQFLFEYFSETQRNKGNFPGRFSGRQFSNSRSEMNVSTLELGDSALYLCASSLEGRVNEKLFFGSGTQLSVL.

The V gene is TRBV6-2 or TRBV6-3, the J gene TRBJ2-3; the D gene is possibly TRBD2 (5 bases). The CDR3 contains 14 residues. Trimming shortened V by 6 bases and J by 0 bases, and 10 bases separated the two germline ends. Germline loops: CDR1 MNHEY, CDR2 SVGEGT. The CDR3 loop is CASSPWTSTDTQYF. CDR3 nucleotides: TGTGCCAGCAGCCCCTGGACTAGCACAGATACGCAGTATTTT.

The chain couples TRBV15 to TRBJ2-7; no reliable D call. CDR1 is LNHNV and CDR2 is YYDKDF in the germline V gene (reference sequence). V was clipped by 4 bases and J by 2 bases, with 9 bases between them. The CDR3 contains 13 residues. CDR3 loop: CATSTGRAYEQYF. CDR3 in DNA: TGTGCCACCAGCACTGGCCGGGCCTACGAGCAGTACTTC.

The table lists this clone with a few counts. The chain couples TRBV2 to TRBJ2-3; D possibly corresponds to TRBD2 (7 bases). This CDR3 is 16 amino acids long. V lost 3 bases and J 6 bases, leaving 19 bases between the germline ends. Germline CDR1 is SNHLY and CDR2 is FYNNEI. Here the CDR3 reads CASSDEVGGALDTQYF. The CDR3 DNA reads TGTGCCAGCAGTGATGAGGTAGGGGGGGCCTTGGATACGCAGTATTTT.

This chain joins TRBV5-5 and TRBJ2-2, with TRBD1 identical over 11 bases. Looked up from germline, CDR1 is SGHKS and CDR2 is YYEKEE (reference sequence). V was pared by 6 bases and J by 7 bases, with 5 bases of the junction left unmatched. CDR3 length equals 14 residues. DNA of the CDR3: TGTGCCAGCACCGGGACAGGGGGTCACGGGGAGCTGTTTTTT. Translated: CASTGTGGHGELFF.

V gene TRBV11-3 combines with J gene TRBJ2-2; no clear D gene. The V end lost 1 base, the J end lost 7 bases, and 19 bases lay between the germline ends. The CDR3 has 17 amino acids. The germline V gene has CDR1 SGHNT and CDR2 YENEEA. Here the CDR3 reads CASSLGREENPSGELFF. Written as DNA, the CDR3 is TGTGCCAGCAGCTTAGGGCGCGAGGAAAACCCTAGCGGGGAGCTGTTTTTT.

The chain recombines TRBV7-2 with TRBJ2-2, with D possibly being TRBD1 (6 bases). The CDR3 has 12 amino acids. Trimming took off 7 bases at V and 10 bases at J, with 13 bases between the two ends. CDR1 is SGHTA and CDR2 is FQGNSA in the germline V gene. CDR3 nucleotides: TGTGCCAGCAAAAGAGCAGGGGAGGAGCTGTTTTTT. Its translation is CASKRAGEELFF.

The chain uses TRBV5-1 and TRBJ2-3; 11 bases match TRBD2. The germline gives CDR1 SGHRS, CDR2 YFSETQ. This CDR3 has 15 residues. V lost 2 bases to trimming and J lost 2 bases; unmatched junction nucleotides: 1. The CDR3 sequence is CASSLLAGDTDTQYF. The CDR3 DNA is TGCGCCAGCAGCTTACTAGCGGGGGACACAGATACGCAGTATTTT.

To note about this clone: The same CDR3 arises from other DNA sequences in this sample as well. The V gene is TRBV18, the J gene TRBJ2-5, with D perhaps matching TRBD1 (5 bases). This CDR3 is built from 13 residues. CDR1 is KGHSH and CDR2 is LQKENI in the germline V gene. V lost 2 bases, J lost 5 bases, and 9 bases lay in between. The CDR3 loop is CASSPAGRETQYF. As DNA, the CDR3 is TGTGCCAGCTCACCAGCAGGGCGGGAGACCCAGTACTTC. Looking up the rest from reference TRBV18 and TRBJ2-5 gives the full variable domain: NAGVMQNPRHLVRRRGQEARLRCSPMKGHSHVYWYRQLPEEGLKFMVYLQKENIIDESGMPKERFSAEFPKEGPSILRIQQVVRGDSAAYFCASSPAGRETQYFGPGTRLLVL.

V is TRBV3-1 (or the pseudogene TRBV3-2) and J is TRBJ1-3; the D is unclear. CDR3 length: 15 amino acids. V lost 8 bases and J 0 bases, leaving 14 bases between the germline ends. Germline V gives CDR1 LGHDT, CDR2 YNNKEL (reference sequence). The CDR3 DNA is TGTGCCAGCCATCCGGGAGTTAGCTCTGGAAACACCATATATTTT. As protein: CASHPGVSSGNTIYF.

The genes are TRBV29-1 and TRBJ2-5, with TRBD2 identical over 12 bases. V was pared by 4 bases and J by 1 base, with 4 bases of the junction left unmatched. Germline V lookup: CDR1 SQVTM, CDR2 ANQGSEA. This CDR3 has 15 amino acids. The CDR3 nucleotides are TGCAGCGTTGGTACTAGCGGGGGGACCCAAGAGACCCAGTACTTC. The encoded protein is CSVGTSGGTQETQYF.

CDR3 nucleotide sequence: TGTGCCAGCAGGGTGAGCTCCTACAATGAGCAGTTCTTC. It encodes CASRVSSYNEQFF. This chain links TRBV6-5 with TRBJ2-1; unclear D gene. This CDR3 region has 13 residues. The V and J ends lost 6 bases and 0 bases respectively, with 6 bases between them. Germline V gene sequence: CDR1 MNHEY, CDR2 SVGAGI.

This chain joins TRBV7-3 and TRBJ1-3, with D possibly matching TRBD1 (5 bases). CDR1 is SGHTA and CDR2 is FQGTGA in the germline V gene. CDR3 length: 16 amino acids. Trimming took off 3 bases at V and 0 bases at J, with 12 bases between the two ends. CDR3 protein: CASSFTRDGSGNTIYF. The CDR3 DNA reads TGTGCCAGCAGCTTCACCAGGGATGGCTCTGGAAACACCATATATTTT. Full variable domain (outside the CDR3, taken from reference TRBV7-3 and TRBJ1-3): GAGVSQTPSNKVTEKGKYVELRCDPISGHTALYWYRQSLGQGPEFLIYFQGTGAADDSGLPNDRFFAVRPEGSVSTLKIQRTERGDSAVYLCASSFTRDGSGNTIYFGEGSWLTVV.

V gene TRBV9 combines with J gene TRBJ2-7; 8 positions agree with TRBD1. Germline assignment: CDR1 SGDLS and CDR2 YYNGEE. The CDR3 consists of 15 residues. The junction had 9 bases not matched to a gene; V was cut back by 4 bases and J by 3 bases. The CDR3 is CASSPADRADYEQYF. In DNA, the CDR3 is TGTGCCAGCAGCCCGGCGGACAGGGCTGACTACGAGCAGTACTTC.

The chain combines TRBV6-5 with TRBJ2-2; TRBD1 agrees at 7 bases. With 7 bases clipped from V and 0 bases from J, the junction kept 5 bases outside the gene matches. CDR1 and CDR2 from the germline V gene are MNHEY and SVGAGI. The CDR3 totals 15 residues. In nucleotides, the CDR3 is TGTGCCAGCAACCTCCAGGGGGCGAACACCGGGGAGCTGTTTTTT. Translating it yields CASNLQGANTGELFF.